The 5 T cell receptor beta chains in this list originate from one sample, sequenced in a study of early T cells in non-severe SARS-CoV-2 infection. MiXCR was run by TCRdb on the 5' RACE reads, yielding one entry per CDR3 protein. The sample includes tens of thousands of distinct CDR3 sequences, around 8% of them seen just once. Sample: whole blood. Receptors originate from an adult who was a healthcare worker with PCR-confirmed SARS-CoV-2 infection or an uninfected control (not recorded which).

This clonotype came up a few times. The chain employs TRBV12-3 or TRBV12-4 and TRBJ2-7; D possibly corresponds to TRBD1 (5 bases). The CDR3 spans 13 residues. Trimming removed 1 base from V and 1 base from J, with 5 bases in between. CDR3 DNA sequence: TGTGCCAGCAGTTTAGGACAGTCCTACGAGCAGTACTTC. This translates into CASSLGQSYEQYF.

This clonotype was seen ten or more times. This chain links TRBV30 with TRBJ2-1, with D unclear. CDR1 is GTSNPN, CDR2 SVGIG, per germline (reference sequence). Trimming cost V 0 bases and J 6 bases, with 9 bases left between them. The CDR3 has 13 residues. For the CDR3, the DNA is TGTGCCTGGAGTGTGGGTCTTCGCAATGAGCAGTTCTTC. Protein product: CAWSVGLRNEQFF.

This clonotype has a count of ten or more. This rearrangement joins TRBV10-2 to TRBJ2-7; D not certain. This CDR3 comprises 13 residues. Germline CDR1 and CDR2: WSHSY and SAAADI. With 2 bases removed from V and 12 bases from J, the gap between germline ends came to 17 bases. The CDR3 protein is CASSESRGGLTYF. In DNA form, the CDR3 reads TGCGCCAGCAGTGAGAGTAGAGGCGGCCTTACGTACTTC.

This clonotype has only a few counts. The DNA for the CDR3 is TGTGCCAGCAGTCCCCGGGTTGTTCGCAATGAGCAGTTCTTC. Translating it yields CASSPRVVRNEQFF. The genes are TRBV12-3 or TRBV12-4 and TRBJ2-1, with no clear D. The CDR3 loop spans 14 amino acids. V was trimmed by 5 bases and J by 6 bases, leaving 14 bases between them.

This clonotype was observed a few times. This chain uses TRBV5-6 with TRBJ2-7; TRBD2 might be the D (7 bases). The germline V gene has CDR1 SGHDT and CDR2 YYEEEE. V was trimmed by 0 bases and J by 4 bases, leaving 11 bases between them. CDR3 size: 14 residues. Here the CDR3 reads CASSLAGGTYEQYF. DNA of the CDR3: TGTGCCAGCAGCTTGGCGGGGGGCACTTACGAGCAGTACTTC.